Following are 2 T cell receptor beta chains from one sample sequenced in a study of radiation and T cells in renal cell carcinoma. Regarding treatment: treatment-naive control, cytoreductive nephrectomy. TCRdb keeps only in-frame clones here, not all; method: immunoSEQ multiplex PCR. The sample holds some 14,000 clones, roughly 50% seen once. The sample here was tumor tissue, taken from a patient whose treatment was nephrectomy without radiotherapy. All receptors come from a man between 50 and 59 years old with renal cell carcinoma.

V is TRBV5-1 and J is TRBJ2-7; TRBD2 might be the D (5 bases). Germline CDR1 reads SGHRS; CDR2 reads YFSETQ. The CDR3 sequence is 15 residues long. V lost 4 bases to trimming and J lost 6 bases, with 20 bases between them. The CDR3 coding sequence is TGCGCCAGCAGCAAGACGGGGTACGCATACGGCGAGCAGTACTTC. Its protein is CASSKTGYAYGEQYF.

The chain is built from TRBV29-1 and TRBJ1-1; D is unresolved. The germline V and J ends were trimmed by 6 bases and 5 bases, with 19 bases remaining between them. The CDR3 runs 14 residues. CDR1 and CDR2 (germline): SQVTM, ANQGSEA. CDR3 loop: CSVRGGLGLTEAFF. In DNA form, the CDR3 reads TGCAGCGTGAGAGGAGGGCTGGGCCTGACTGAAGCTTTCTTT.